What follows are 21 T cell receptor beta chains derived from one specimen sequenced in a study of blood T cell repertoires in COVID-19. The assay was immunoSEQ multiplex PCR, and TCRdb's table has in-frame clones only and misses some. Of 250,000 to 300,000 clones in the sample, approximately 88% were seen once. The sample was peripheral blood. Receptor source: a man aged 45-65 years with acute or convalescent COVID-19.

V gene TRBV7-2 combines with J gene TRBJ2-2; possibly TRBD2 for D (6 bases). The V gene lost 1 base and the J gene lost 6 bases, with 12 bases spanning the gap. The CDR3 sequence is 15 residues long. Per the germline V gene, CDR1 is SGHTA and CDR2 is FQGNSA. CDR3 in amino acids: CASSLDRGLAGELFF. In DNA form, the CDR3 reads TGTGCCAGCAGCTTAGACCGGGGGTTGGCCGGGGAGCTGTTTTTT.

The rearrangement joins TRBV3-1 (or the pseudogene TRBV3-2) to TRBJ1-6; D may be TRBD1 (5 bases). This CDR3 is built from 13 residues. The ends were cut back, 0 bases at V and 11 bases at J, with 8 bases in the middle. Germline V CDR1 and CDR2: LGHDT, YNNKEL (reference sequence). The CDR3 spells CASSQEGHAPLHF. Written as DNA, the CDR3 is TGTGCCAGCAGCCAAGAAGGACACGCACCCCTCCACTTT.

The rearrangement uses TRBV18 and TRBJ1-4; TRBD1 might be the D (5 bases). V was clipped by 5 bases and J by 2 bases, with 12 bases between them. The germline V gene has CDR1 KGHSH and CDR2 LQKENI. The CDR3 consists of 15 residues. CDR3 nucleotides: TGTGCCAGCTCATCCCTCGGGGGGACTAATGAAAAACTGTTTTTT. It yields the protein CASSSLGGTNEKLFF.

This clone has just one count. The chain joins TRBV5-1 to TRBJ2-2, with 7 bases matching TRBD1. This CDR3 has 13 residues. The germline V gene has CDR1 SGHRS and CDR2 YFSETQ. V gave up 2 bases and J gave up 7 bases; unmatched junction bases: 2. The chain's CDR3 is CASSLQGFGELFF. The DNA for the CDR3 is TGCGCCAGCAGCTTACAGGGGTTCGGGGAGCTGTTTTTT.

This chain joins TRBV19 and TRBJ1-5; D gene uncertain. V was shortened by 3 bases and J by 3 bases, with 12 bases between the two germline ends. The CDR3 totals 15 residues. Germline-derived CDR1 and CDR2 are LNHDA and SQIVND (reference sequence). The CDR3, as DNA: TGTGCCAGTAGTATTTCCAGTCGCAACAATCAGCCCCAGCATTTT. Its translation is CASSISSRNNQPQHF.

This chain connects TRBV9 to TRBJ1-4, with D possibly being TRBD1 (5 bases). Germline-derived CDR1 and CDR2 are SGDLS and YYNGEE. The CDR3 sequence is 15 residues long. V dropped 3 bases and J dropped 5 bases, with 14 bases sitting between them. CDR3 bases: TGTGCCAGCAGCGCCTGGGAGGGGATAAATGAAAAACTGTTTTTT. Its protein product is CASSAWEGINEKLFF.

The rearrangement links TRBV25-1 to TRBJ1-5; tentatively, D is TRBD1 (5 bases). The CDR3 has 12 residues. Looked up from germline, CDR1 is MGHDK and CDR2 is SYGVNS. V lost 6 bases, J lost 5 bases, and 8 bases lay in between. The CDR3 DNA is TGTGCCAGCAGCCAGGGCGATCAGCCCCAGCATTTT. Translating gives CASSQGDQPQHF.

The rearrangement links TRBV20-1 to TRBJ2-1; perhaps TRBD1 as D (5 bases). Trimming removed 6 bases at V and 8 bases at J, with 11 bases between. Per the germline V gene, CDR1 is DFQATT and CDR2 is SNEGSKA (reference sequence). The CDR3 totals 11 residues. CDR3 residues: CSAWTQDEQFF. CDR3 nucleotide sequence: TGCAGTGCCTGGACACAGGATGAGCAGTTCTTC.

A few counts support this clone. This rearrangement joins TRBV5-1 to TRBJ2-2; a weak D match, TRBD2 (5 bases). This CDR3 has 15 residues. V lost 1 base, J lost 5 bases, and 12 bases lay in between. CDR1 is SGHRS, CDR2 YFSETQ, per germline. The CDR3 DNA reads TGCGCCAGCAGCTTGAAGGGCAGCGGAACCGGGGAGCTGTTTTTT. Encoded protein: CASSLKGSGTGELFF.

The rearrangement joins TRBV15 to TRBJ1-2; D is ambiguous. From germline, CDR1 is LNHNV and CDR2 YYDKDF (reference sequence). The CDR3 loop spans 13 amino acids. Trimming took off 6 bases at V and 8 bases at J, with 16 bases between the two ends. CDR3 residues: CATRDVIAGGYTF. In DNA, the CDR3 is TGTGCCACCAGAGATGTTATAGCTGGCGGCTACACCTTC.

The rearrangement joins TRBV7-8 to TRBJ1-1; weak D call: TRBD1 (6 bases). The V end was cut by 4 bases, the J end by 6 bases, with 12 bases between. CDR1 and CDR2 (germline): SGHVS, FQNEAQ. The CDR3 totals 13 residues. The CDR3 here is CASSSGEIAEAFF. The CDR3 nucleotides are TGTGCCAGCAGCTCAGGGGAGATCGCTGAAGCTTTCTTT.

This rearrangement joins TRBV3-1 (or the pseudogene TRBV3-2) to TRBJ2-7; TRBD1 is a possible D gene (7 bases). The CDR3 loop spans 12 amino acids. The V gene's germline CDR1 is LGHDT and CDR2 YNNKEL (reference sequence). The ends were cut back, 4 bases at V and 4 bases at J, with 8 bases in the middle. The CDR3 region is CASSPGGYEQYF. CDR3 coding DNA: TGTGCCAGCAGCCCAGGGGGGTACGAGCAGTACTTC.

The chain couples TRBV6-5 to TRBJ2-7; 15 positions match TRBD2. The CDR3 is made up of 14 amino acids. V lost 6 bases and J lost 6; bases outside the gene matches: 3. CDR1 and CDR2 from the germline V gene are MNHEY and SVGAGI. The CDR3: CASRGLAGGSEQYF. In nucleotides, the CDR3 is TGTGCCAGCAGAGGACTAGCGGGGGGGTCCGAGCAGTACTTC.

V usage is TRBV7-9 and J usage is TRBJ2-1; 8 bases line up with TRBD2. Losses at the gene ends were 5 bases for V and 8 bases for J; bases not matched to a gene: 5. The CDR3 is 13 amino acids. Per germline, CDR1 SEHNR and CDR2 FQNEAQ (reference sequence). The CDR3 here is CASSRGGTDEQFF. As DNA, the CDR3 is TGTGCCAGCAGCCGCGGGGGGACTGATGAGCAGTTCTTC.

The rearrangement uses TRBV3-1 (or the pseudogene TRBV3-2) and TRBJ2-5, with D unresolved. V was cut by 4 bases and J by 9 bases, with 15 bases left in between. Germline V gene sequence: CDR1 LGHDT, CDR2 YNNKEL (reference sequence). This CDR3 region has 13 residues. CDR3 bases: TGTGCCAGCAGCCCTCGATCCTTCGAGGCCCAGTACTTC. This codes for CASSPRSFEAQYF.

The chain couples TRBV11-3 to TRBJ1-1, with D hard to call. The CDR3 runs 14 residues. The germline CDR1 and CDR2 sequences are SGHNT and YENEEA. Deletions cut 2 bases from V and 6 bases from J, with 13 bases between. This CDR3 is CASSLSGVGAEAFF. As DNA, the CDR3 is TGTGCCAGCAGCTTAAGTGGGGTCGGGGCTGAAGCTTTCTTT.

J is TRBJ1-2 and V is TRBV29-1; D may be TRBD1 (5 bases). Germline CDR1 reads SQVTM; CDR2 reads ANQGSEA. The CDR3 length is 11 residues. V was pared by 4 bases and J by 3 bases, with 6 bases between. CDR3 amino acids: CSVGGDYGYTF. CDR3 nucleotides: TGCAGCGTTGGGGGGGACTATGGCTACACCTTC. Combining the CDR3 with reference TRBV29-1 and TRBJ1-2 gives the whole variable domain SAVISQKPSRDICQRGTSLTIQCQVDSQVTMMFWYRQQPGQSLTLIATANQGSEATYESGFVIDKFPISRPNLTFSTLTVSNMSPEDSSIYLCSVGGDYGYTFGSGTRLTVV.

The chain has TRBV10-2 and TRBJ2-5; D possibly corresponds to TRBD2 (5 bases). V was cut by 10 bases and J by 2 bases, with 20 bases left in between. Germline V gene lookup returns CDR1 WSHSY and CDR2 SAAADI. The CDR3 extends over 15 amino acids. In DNA form, the CDR3 reads TGCGCCACCAAACGGGGAGTTTGGGGTCAAGAGACCCAGTACTTC. Encoded protein: CATKRGVWGQETQYF.

This chain uses TRBV30 with TRBJ2-3, with TRBD2 matching over 7 bases. The germline V gene encodes CDR1 GTSNPN and CDR2 SVGIG (reference sequence). J gave up 1 base and V 2 bases, and 6 bases lay outside the gene matches. This CDR3 spans 15 amino acids. CDR3 nucleotide sequence: TGTGCCTGGAGTCGGAGGCTAGCGGGCACAGATACGCAGTATTTT. It codes for CAWSRRLAGTDTQYF.

The chain uses TRBV6-5 and TRBJ1-6; D is unresolved. The CDR3 covers 15 residues. Trimming removed 0 bases from V and 7 bases from J, with 10 bases in between. Per the germline V gene, CDR1 is MNHEY and CDR2 is SVGAGI. CDR3 DNA sequence: TGTGCCAGCAGTTACTCGGGAGGAATGAATTCACCCCTCCACTTT. It yields the protein CASSYSGGMNSPLHF.

The chain combines TRBV18 with TRBJ2-7; D is unclear. The CDR3 sequence is 15 residues long. V lost 5 bases, J lost 1 base, and 15 bases lay in between. Germline CDR1 KGHSH, CDR2 LQKENI. The CDR3 DNA reads as TGTGCCAGCTCAGCCAACAGCTTTTCATCCTACGAGCAGTACTTC. Protein sequence: CASSANSFSSYEQYF.